This T cell receptor beta chain was retrieved from a study of tumor-infiltrating lymphocytes in primary liver carcinoma. The wider study: Donors underwent surgery for histopathologically diagnosed primary liver carcinoma. General observations from the study: Significantly larger top-250-clone fractions were found in tumors than in blood (p = 0.039). Tumor-adjacent and tumor-blood pairs shared a smaller degree of overlap than tumor region pairs.

Blood RNA came from unsorted whole blood; germline DNA was also extracted. This clonotype was picked up a small number of times. What it binds is unknown. TCR beta cDNA was made from 400 to 600 ng total RNA with a constant-region primer. Employing slightly modified ARM-PCR, three nested multiplex PCR rounds were run, and these gave rise to the TCR beta libraries. PCR rounds one and two used TRBV1-TRBV30 forward primers with a C-beta reverse primer for about 11 cycles each. TCRdb ran MiXCR on the multiplex PCR reads and lists one entry per CDR3 protein. The sample has fewer than 250,000 distinct CDR3 sequences, roughly two thirds seen once; the top ten hold approximately 6.6%. The CDR3 is 16 residues long. Germline trimming cut 1 base from V and 4 bases from J; bases unmatched to any gene: 5. Per the germline V gene, CDR1 is SEHNR and CDR2 is FQNEAQ (reference sequence).

The sequence derives from a woman aged 60-75 years with primary liver carcinoma and hepatitis B virus infection. Source material: peripheral blood. The V call is TRBV7-9, the J call TRBJ2-2; 8 bases map to TRBD1. The CDR3 region is CASSLVLDRVTGELFF. In DNA form, the CDR3 reads TGTGCCAGCAGCTTAGTTTTGGACAGGGTCACCGGGGAGCTGTTTTTT.